The 16 T cell receptor beta chains in this list originate from one sample, sequenced in a study of human T cells and chemical hapten exposure. Each CDR3 protein gets one entry after TCRdb re-called the RACE reads with MiXCR. Of more than 300,000 distinct CDR3 sequences listed, about 5.4% are singletons. Time point meaning: pre-sensitization, week 0. Treatment of the sample: therapeutic diphenylcyclopropenone sensitization with weekly scalp DPC. The starting material was whole blood, obtained in connection with sensitization to the hapten diphenylcyclopropenone (DPC). The receptors come from a young woman with alopecia areata. Some clones in this sample may be carry-over from other donors' samples.

This clonotype was seen many times. The chain has TRBV25-1 and TRBJ2-7; 11 positions match TRBD1. Germline V CDR1 and CDR2: MGHDK, SYGVNS. The junction had 17 bases not matched to a gene; V was cut back by 5 bases and J by 5 bases. The CDR3 runs 18 residues. This chain's CDR3 is CASSYRSPHRTGGDEQYF. The DNA for the CDR3 is TGTGCCAGCAGTTACCGCTCCCCTCACAGGACAGGGGGCGACGAGCAGTACTTC.

In its sample, this clonotype was seen many times. The rearrangement joins TRBV11-3 to TRBJ2-3; the D is unclear. In germline, CDR1 is SGHNT, CDR2 YENEEA. The CDR3 totals 13 residues. V shed 1 base and J shed 6 bases, with 8 bases lying between them. The CDR3 bases are TGTGCCAGCAGCTTAGTCTCAATGGATACGCAGTATTTT. Amino acids: CASSLVSMDTQYF.

This clonotype occurred many times. V is TRBV12-3 or TRBV12-4 and J is TRBJ1-4; D is ambiguous. The CDR3 loop spans 15 amino acids. Trimming cost V 4 bases and J 0 bases, with 9 bases left between them. CDR3 nucleotide sequence: TGTGCCAGCAGTTCTCAACATGCAACTAATGAAAAACTGTTTTTT. Encoded protein: CASSSQHATNEKLFF.

In its sample, this clonotype was seen many times. The CDR3 spells CASSPRGDINQPQHF. CDR3 in DNA: TGTGCCAGCTCCCCGAGGGGAGATATCAATCAGCCCCAGCATTTT. J is TRBJ1-5 and V is TRBV9; a weak D match, TRBD1 (5 bases). Between the trimmed V and J ends, which lost 7 bases and 3 bases, there was a span of 17 bases. The CDR3 consists of 15 residues. Germline lookup yields CDR1 SGDLS and CDR2 YYNGEE.

This clonotype showed up just a few times. This chain joins TRBV5-1 and TRBJ1-1; 7 bases align to TRBD1. Germline V gives CDR1 SGHRS, CDR2 YFSETQ. J lost 4 bases, V lost 4 bases, and 10 bases had no gene match. CDR3 size: 15 residues. For the CDR3, the DNA is TGCGCCAGCAGCCAACGGGACAGAGGGGCCACTGAAGCTTTCTTT. This codes for CASSQRDRGATEAFF.

V is TRBV5-4 and J is TRBJ2-4, with D maybe TRBD1 (6 bases). The V end was cut by 4 bases, the J end by 3 bases, with 14 bases between. The CDR3 totals 15 residues. Germline lookup yields CDR1 SGHNT and CDR2 YYREEE (reference sequence). The CDR3 reads CASSADSWGKNIQYF. CDR3 DNA sequence: TGTGCCAGCAGCGCGGACAGCTGGGGCAAAAACATTCAGTACTTC.

This clonotype was detected ten times or more. The chain couples TRBV6-5 to TRBJ1-1; D unresolved. Germline CDR1 MNHEY, CDR2 SVGAGI. The CDR3 is 12 residues long. V was trimmed by 5 bases and J by 8 bases, leaving 12 bases between them. This CDR3 is CASSKSRREAFF. In nucleotides, the CDR3 is TGTGCCAGCAGTAAGAGTCGACGGGAAGCTTTCTTT.

This clonotype was detected a few times. The chain recombines TRBV4-3 with TRBJ1-6, with a weak D call TRBD1 (5 bases). The CDR3 sequence is 19 residues long. The V end was cut by 0 bases, the J end by 4 bases, with 19 bases between. Germline V gene sequence: CDR1 LGHNA, CDR2 YSLEER. The CDR3 spells CASSQDPTGGIPYNSPLHF. DNA of the CDR3: TGCGCCAGCAGCCAAGACCCGACGGGGGGGATACCTTATAATTCACCCCTCCACTTT.

J is TRBJ2-2 and V is TRBV6-5, with 7 nucleotides matching TRBD1. Germline V gene data show CDR1 as MNHEY and CDR2 as SVGAGI. The CDR3 contains 16 residues. V dropped 4 bases and J dropped 4; count of bases not matched to a gene: 9. The DNA for the CDR3 is TGTGCCAGCAGTTCAAACTCCGGGACAGCCACCGGGGAGCTGTTTTTT. Protein product: CASSSNSGTATGELFF.

This clonotype occurred a few times. The chain combines TRBV28 with TRBJ2-1; D remains unclear. Germline V lookup: CDR1 MDHEN, CDR2 SYDVKM. The ends were cut back, 4 bases at V and 6 bases at J, with 16 bases in the middle. The CDR3 runs 15 residues. CDR3 nucleotides: TGTGCCAGCAGTTCTCCCCCGGACCTCACCAATGAGCAGTTCTTC. This sequence encodes CASSSPPDLTNEQFF.

On this clonotype: The junction differs from germline at one of its ends, possibly a read error. The rearrangement links TRBV7-7 to TRBJ1-4; D remains ambiguous. Germline V gene data show CDR1 as SSHAT and CDR2 as FNYEAQ (reference sequence). This CDR3 is 15 amino acids long. The CDR3 loop is CASSLRFGNNEKLFF. As DNA, the CDR3 is TGTGCTAGCAGCTTAAGGTTTGGTAATAATGAAAAACTGTTTTTT.

This clonotype was recorded at least ten times. V and J are TRBV6-2 or TRBV6-3 and TRBJ1-5, with a weak D call TRBD1 (6 bases). The CDR3 length is 15 residues. Germline V gene sequence: CDR1 MNHEY, CDR2 SVGEGT. Trimming left V 1 base short and J 1 base short, with 8 bases between. The chain's CDR3 is CASSYLDSSNQPQHF. DNA for the CDR3: TGTGCCAGCAGTTACTTGGACAGCAGCAATCAGCCCCAGCATTTT.

The V call is TRBV12-3 or TRBV12-4, the J call TRBJ2-4, with D perhaps matching TRBD2 (6 bases). This CDR3 has 14 residues. The V and J ends lost 6 bases and 4 bases respectively, with 13 bases between them. CDR3 amino acids: CASRNSGEKNIQYF. In nucleotides, the CDR3 is TGTGCCAGCAGGAATAGCGGAGAAAAAAACATTCAGTACTTC.

This clonotype was picked up many times. The chain uses TRBV9 and TRBJ1-1, with D possibly TRBD1 on 6 matching bases. Germline V gene lookup returns CDR1 SGDLS and CDR2 YYNGEE. The CDR3 consists of 13 residues. Trimming pared 3 bases from V and 7 bases from J, leaving 13 bases between. In nucleotides, the CDR3 is TGTGCCAGCAGCGCAGGTACAGGGATTGAAGCTTTCTTT. Amino acids: CASSAGTGIEAFF. The full variable domain, completed using reference TRBV9 and TRBJ1-1, is DSGVTQTPKHLITATGQRVTLRCSPRSGDLSVYWYQQSLDQGLQFLIQYYNGEERAKGNILERFSAQQFPDLHSELNLSSLELGDSALYFCASSAGTGIEAFFGQGTRLTVV.

This clonotype was observed a few times. The rearrangement links TRBV7-9 to TRBJ2-5; a weak D match, TRBD2 (5 bases). This CDR3 contains 15 residues. Germline loops: CDR1 SEHNR, CDR2 FQNEAQ (reference sequence). Trimming pared 5 bases from V and 5 bases from J, leaving 18 bases between. CDR3 nucleotide sequence: TGTGCCAGCAGCCGGGGAGAGGCTCCTCGGGAGACCCAGTACTTC. Translated: CASSRGEAPRETQYF.

The table lists this clonotype with a few counts. The chain is built from TRBV10-3 and TRBJ1-1; D is perhaps TRBD1 (5 bases). The CDR3 is 12 residues long. The germline gives CDR1 ENHRY, CDR2 SYGVKD. V gave up 0 bases and J gave up 11 bases, with 10 bases separating them. For the CDR3, the DNA is TGTGCCATCAGTGAGTCGCAGGGCGTCGCTTTCTTT. The encoded protein is CAISESQGVAFF.